This entry concerns a single TCR beta chain. Its antigen is still unknown. Germline V CDR1 and CDR2: SGHRS, YFSETQ. V was cut by 3 bases and J by 2 bases, with 23 bases left in between. The CDR3 consists of 18 residues. Sorted subsets were CFSE-labeled and cultured roughly five days with allogeneic dendritic cells. Memory T cells were CD45RO+, naive were CD45RA+, sorted by FACS. This record belongs to a study of regulatory dendritic cells for organ transplantation. Study-wide context: Regulatory dendritic cells came from monocytes given vitamin D3 and IL-10.

Assay used: immunoSEQ multiplex PCR; TCRdb lists only in-frame clones, some missing. The sample holds 10,000 to 11,000 clones, around 71% seen once. Study-wide results and limits: Regulatory dendritic cells appeared to expand memory CD8+ clones less than mature ones. The authors noted considerable between-person heterogeneity in alloreactive memory CD8+ cells.

What was sequenced was naive CD4+ T cells from blood cultured with dendritic cells. Subset of the sample: CD45RA+ naive T cells. This clonotype was obtained from a human donor in good health. The chain employs TRBV5-1 and TRBJ2-5; tentatively, D is TRBD1 (5 bases). CDR3 sequence reads: CASSWRPTGIGAQETQYF. The CDR3 coding sequence is TGCGCCAGCAGCTGGCGGCCAACCGGTATAGGGGCACAAGAGACCCAGTACTTC.